This entry concerns a single T cell receptor beta chain. Antigen: not known. Generated by immunoSEQ multiplex PCR, the TCRdb table keeps only in-frame clones and is missing some. The repertoire consists of approximately 600 clones, with around 70% occurring once and the leading ten covering about 30%. A CMV peptide pool restimulated the therapy product for four to five hours before IFN-gamma secretion capture. This specimen comes from a study of T cell therapy after organ transplantation. In the study overall: Therapy products were autologous CMV-specific T cells, peptide-expanded for about 2 weeks.

General observations from the study: Nonresponder repertoires showed strong pretherapy expansions, barely changing post-therapy.

This CDR3 is built from 15 residues. Germline values: CDR1 SGDLS, CDR2 YYNGEE. Losses at the gene ends were 4 bases for V and 2 bases for J; bases not matched to a gene: 5. The sequence was obtained from a human patient who had received a solid organ transplant and had CMV disease. Some T cells may arise from the graft donor. This rearrangement joins TRBV9 to TRBJ2-1, with 8 nucleotides matching TRBD1. Sequenced sample: cultured CD8+ T cells. The CDR3 DNA reads TGTGCCAGCAGCAAGCCGGGACAGGCCTACAATGAGCAGTTCTTC. This sequence encodes CASSKPGQAYNEQFF. The full variable domain, in which reference TRBV9 and TRBJ2-1 provide the parts outside the CDR3, is DSGVTQTPKHLITATGQRVTLRCSPRSGDLSVYWYQQSLDQGLQFLIQYYNGEERAKGNILERFSAQQFPDLHSELNLSSLELGDSALYFCASSKPGQAYNEQFFGPGTRLTVL.